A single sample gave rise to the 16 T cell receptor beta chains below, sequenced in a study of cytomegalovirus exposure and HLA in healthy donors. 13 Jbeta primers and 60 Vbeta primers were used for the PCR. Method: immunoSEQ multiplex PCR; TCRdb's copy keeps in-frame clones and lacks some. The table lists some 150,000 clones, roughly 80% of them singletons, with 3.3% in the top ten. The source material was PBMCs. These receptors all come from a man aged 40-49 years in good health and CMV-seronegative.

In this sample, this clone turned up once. In DNA, the CDR3 is TGTGCCAGCAGCTTAAAGTGGGGGGTCACAGATACGCAGTATTTT. Translated, it gives CASSLKWGVTDTQYF. V is TRBV9 and J is TRBJ2-3; the D gene is possibly TRBD2 (6 bases). The CDR3 is 15 residues long. Germline V gene sequence: CDR1 SGDLS, CDR2 YYNGEE. The ends were cut back, 4 bases at V and 2 bases at J, with 14 bases in the middle.

CDR3 nucleotide sequence: TGTGCCAGCAGCCAGGGACAGGGCTACAATGAGCAGTTCTTC. Its protein product is CASSQGQGYNEQFF. This sequence joins TRBV7-3 and TRBJ2-1, with 9 bases aligning to TRBD1. The V and J ends lost 5 bases and 3 bases, in that order; junction bases with no gene match: 2. The germline V gene encodes CDR1 SGHTA and CDR2 FQGTGA. The CDR3 totals 14 residues.

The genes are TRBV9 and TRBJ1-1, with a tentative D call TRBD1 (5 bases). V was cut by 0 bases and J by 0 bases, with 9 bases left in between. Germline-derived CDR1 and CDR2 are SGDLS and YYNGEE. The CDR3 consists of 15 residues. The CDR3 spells CASSVGGAVNTEAFF. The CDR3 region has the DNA TGTGCCAGCAGCGTAGGTGGGGCCGTGAACACTGAAGCTTTCTTT.

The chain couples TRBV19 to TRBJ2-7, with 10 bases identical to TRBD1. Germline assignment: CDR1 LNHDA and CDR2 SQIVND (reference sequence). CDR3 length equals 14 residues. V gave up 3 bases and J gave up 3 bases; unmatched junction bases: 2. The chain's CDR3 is CASSMGQGSYEQYF. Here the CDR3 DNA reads TGTGCCAGTAGTATGGGACAGGGGAGCTACGAGCAGTACTTC.

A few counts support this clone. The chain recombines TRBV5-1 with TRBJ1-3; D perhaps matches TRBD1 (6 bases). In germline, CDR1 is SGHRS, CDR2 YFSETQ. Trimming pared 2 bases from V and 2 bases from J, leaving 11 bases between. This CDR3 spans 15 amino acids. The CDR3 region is CASSFQGLAGNTIYF. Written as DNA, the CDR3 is TGCGCCAGCAGCTTTCAGGGGCTGGCTGGAAACACCATATATTTT.

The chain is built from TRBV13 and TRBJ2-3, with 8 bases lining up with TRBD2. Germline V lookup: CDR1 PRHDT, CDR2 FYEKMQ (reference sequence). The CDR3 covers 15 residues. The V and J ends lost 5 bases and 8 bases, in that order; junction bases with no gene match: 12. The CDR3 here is CASSPGGAARTTQYF. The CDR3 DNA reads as TGTGCCAGCAGCCCCGGGGGGGCCGCCCGGACTACGCAGTATTTT.

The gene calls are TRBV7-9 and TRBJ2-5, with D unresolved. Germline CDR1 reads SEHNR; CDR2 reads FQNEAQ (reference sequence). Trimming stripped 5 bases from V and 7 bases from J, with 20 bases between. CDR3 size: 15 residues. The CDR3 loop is CASSGDWVTMRTQYF. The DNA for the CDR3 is TGTGCCAGCAGCGGCGATTGGGTCACTATGAGGACCCAGTACTTC.

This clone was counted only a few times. CDR3 bases: TGTGCCAGCAGTTACTCACGAGGGAACACTGAAGCTTTCTTT. Translated, it gives CASSYSRGNTEAFF. The chain combines TRBV6-5 with TRBJ1-1, with D unresolved. From germline, CDR1 is MNHEY and CDR2 SVGAGI. This CDR3 is 14 amino acids long. V shed 0 bases and J shed 1 base, with 6 bases lying between them.

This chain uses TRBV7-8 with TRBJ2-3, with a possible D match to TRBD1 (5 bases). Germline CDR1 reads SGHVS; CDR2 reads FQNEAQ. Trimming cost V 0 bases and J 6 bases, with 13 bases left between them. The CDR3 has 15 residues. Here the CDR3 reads CASSLAQASIDTQYF. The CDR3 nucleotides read TGTGCCAGCAGCTTAGCACAGGCGTCTATTGATACGCAGTATTTT.

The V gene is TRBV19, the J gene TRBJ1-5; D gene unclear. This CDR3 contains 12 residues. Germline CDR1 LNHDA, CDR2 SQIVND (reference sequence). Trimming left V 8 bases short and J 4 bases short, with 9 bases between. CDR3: CASSGSNQPQHF. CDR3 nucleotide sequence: TGTGCCAGTTCGGGTTCAAATCAGCCCCAGCATTTT.

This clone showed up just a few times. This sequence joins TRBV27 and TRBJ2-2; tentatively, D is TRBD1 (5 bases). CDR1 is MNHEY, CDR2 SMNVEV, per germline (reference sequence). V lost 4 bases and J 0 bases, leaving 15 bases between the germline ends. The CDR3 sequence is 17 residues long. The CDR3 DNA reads TGTGCCAGCAGTTCCACGGATGTGGGGCCGAACACCGGGGAGCTGTTTTTT. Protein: CASSSTDVGPNTGELFF.

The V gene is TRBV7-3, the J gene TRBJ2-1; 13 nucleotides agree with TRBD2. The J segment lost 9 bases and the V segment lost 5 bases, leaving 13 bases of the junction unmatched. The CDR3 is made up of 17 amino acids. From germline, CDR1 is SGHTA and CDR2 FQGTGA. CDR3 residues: CASSLLSGTSGVGEQFF. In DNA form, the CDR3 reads TGTGCCAGCAGCCTCCTATCCGGGACTAGCGGGGTGGGTGAGCAGTTCTTC.

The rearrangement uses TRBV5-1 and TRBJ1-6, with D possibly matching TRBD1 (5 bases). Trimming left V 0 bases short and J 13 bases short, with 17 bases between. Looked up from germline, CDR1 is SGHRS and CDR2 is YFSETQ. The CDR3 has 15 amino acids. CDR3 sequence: CASSLAPQGDPPLHF. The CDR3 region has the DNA TGCGCCAGCAGCTTGGCCCCGCAGGGCGATCCGCCCCTCCACTTT.

CDR3 sequence: CASSEREVYGYTF. DNA for the CDR3: TGTGCCAGCAGCGAACGAGAAGTCTATGGCTACACCTTC. The chain is built from TRBV5-8 and TRBJ1-2; D not resolved. V was clipped by 4 bases and J by 4 bases, with 11 bases between them. Germline V gene data show CDR1 as SGHTS and CDR2 as YDEGEE. The CDR3 loop spans 13 amino acids.

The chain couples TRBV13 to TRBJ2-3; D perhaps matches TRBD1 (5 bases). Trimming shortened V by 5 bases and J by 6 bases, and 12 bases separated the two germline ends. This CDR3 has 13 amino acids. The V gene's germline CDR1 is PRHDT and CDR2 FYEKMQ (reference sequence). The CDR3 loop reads CASSRRAQDTQYF. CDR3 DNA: TGTGCCAGCAGCCGCAGGGCACAGGATACGCAGTATTTT.

In nucleotides, the CDR3 is TGTGCCAGCAGCCGACCCTACGGGACAGAGCAGTTCTTC. It specifies CASSRPYGTEQFF. The V gene is TRBV7-2, the J gene TRBJ2-1, with a weak D call TRBD1 (6 bases). The V end lost 5 bases, the J end lost 10 bases, and 15 bases lay between the germline ends. Germline loops: CDR1 SGHTA, CDR2 FQGNSA. The CDR3 length is 13 residues. The whole variable domain, filled in from reference TRBV7-2 and TRBJ2-1, reads GAGVSQSPSNKVTEKGKDVELRCDPISGHTALYWYRQSLGQGLEFLIYFQGNSAPDKSGLPSDRFSAERTGGSVSTLTIQRTQQEDSAVYLCASSRPYGTEQFFGPGTRLTVL.